The T cell receptor (beta chain) under discussion was sequenced for a study of CD8+ T cells in alopecia areata. Study in general: Tofacitinib was given for 6 to 18 months, then stopped for 6 months. Percent of scalp involved defined treated patients' severity scores. Notes on the study in general: Scalp clonality, along with expanded CD8+ clones among the top 100, was significantly decreased by tofacitinib.

Treatment denoted: oral pan-JAK inhibitor, 5-10 mg twice daily. Separation by sorting yielded CD4+ and CD8+ T cells from PBMCs. The CDR3 contains 14 residues. Germline V gene data show CDR1 as SQVTM and CDR2 as ANQGSEA. Trimming took off 6 bases at V and 0 bases at J, with 14 bases between the two ends. Comment on this clone: Its antigen is unknown.

Investigators isolated RNA and reverse transcribed it into cDNA to act as the sequencing template. Data came from immunoSEQ multiplex PCR; TCRdb stores just in-frame clones and leaves some out. Here the sample spans approximately 180,000 clones, under 80% being singletons. Sample: CD4+ T cells sorted from blood, taken at approximately week 50, from a patient treated with tofacitinib. The source of this sequence is a human donor with alopecia areata. This chain uses TRBV29-1 with TRBJ1-2, with D perhaps matching TRBD1 (6 bases). CDR3 protein: CSVLQGSPNYGYTF. The DNA of the CDR3 is TGCAGCGTACTACAGGGATCACCTAACTATGGCTACACCTTC.